What follows are 3 T cell receptor beta chains derived from one specimen sequenced in a study of Graves' ophthalmopathy and Graves' hyperthyroidism. The sequenced template was RNA, covering the TCR beta CDR3 region. Second-round multiplex PCR came after first-round RT-PCR with HTBI primers. TCRdb re-called the multiplex PCR reads through MiXCR, storing one row per CDR3 protein. The sample carries about 740,000 distinct CDR3 sequences, roughly 40% recorded once. The sequenced sample was peripheral blood. The source is an adult man with Graves' ophthalmopathy.

The chain carries TRBV20-1 and TRBJ1-5; 7 positions agree with TRBD1. CDR3 length: 14 amino acids. Germline CDR1 and CDR2: DFQATT and SNEGSKA (reference sequence). J gave up 2 bases and V 2 bases, and 3 bases lay outside the gene matches. In DNA form, the CDR3 reads TGCAGTGCTAGACGAGGGACAGGCAATCAGCCCCAGCATTTT. Translation gives CSARRGTGNQPQHF.

As to this clonotype: Its ends do not fully match the called genes, so a read error is possible. The rearrangement joins TRBV19 to TRBJ2-7; the match to TRBD2 covers 7 bases. The CDR3 spans 14 residues. Germline V gene data show CDR1 as LNHDA and CDR2 as SQIVND (reference sequence). The CDR3 DNA sequence: TGTGCCAGCTCGGGGACTATAACCTCCTACGAGCAGTGCTTC. This codes for CASSGTITSYEQCF.

This clonotype appeared many times. The genes are TRBV7-9 and TRBJ2-7, with 7 bases fitting TRBD1. Trimming cost V 2 bases and J 3 bases; bases outside gene matches: 16. Germline V gene lookup returns CDR1 SEHNR and CDR2 FQNEAQ (reference sequence). This CDR3 is 18 amino acids long. CDR3 sequence: CASSLNRPQPGQIYEQYF. Written as DNA, the CDR3 is TGTGCCAGCAGCTTAAATCGTCCCCAGCCGGGACAGATCTACGAGCAGTACTTC.